The sequence of this TCR beta chain was determined in a study of T cell responses to AZD1222 COVID-19 vaccine. Across the whole study: Samples with a second dose at about 4 or about 12 weeks were pooled together. Study results and limitations: Nearly half of spike-specific TCRs reportedly target unmutated variant regions. Donors were largely white British and mainly female; clonal diversity was possibly underestimated.

The CDR3 is made up of 14 amino acids. J gave up 8 bases and V 3 bases, and 7 bases lay outside the gene matches. From germline, CDR1 is SNHLY and CDR2 FYNNEI. Turning to this clone: Its antigen is not identified.

The repertoire was sequenced with immunoSEQ multiplex PCR; TCRdb's copy has only in-frame clones and lacks some. The table includes about 45,000 clones, around 81% detected once. The specimen comprised peripheral blood, sampled on day 0 of AZD1222 vaccination. The gene calls are TRBV2 and TRBJ1-1; 9 bases are shared with TRBD1. The sequence was collected from an adult in good health. The CDR3 nucleotides read TGTGCCAGCAGTGATGGGACAGGGCTGCCCGAAGCTTTCTTT. Translated: CASSDGTGLPEAFF.